Each of the 11 T cell receptor beta chains below was sequenced from the same sample in a study of regulatory dendritic cells for organ transplantation. Allogeneic regulatory or mature dendritic cells were co-cultured for 4 to 6 days with CFSE-labeled sorted T cells at 1:10. No antigen has been identified for these receptors. Measured with immunoSEQ multiplex PCR; TCRdb has only the in-frame clones, and not every one. The sample has over 8,500 clones, 65% to 85% seen once; the top ten hold around 2.5%. The sequenced material came from memory CD4+ T cells from blood cultured with regulatory dendritic cells. The subset is: CD45RO+ memory T cells. The receptors originated from a human donor in good health.

The chain couples TRBV11-2 to TRBJ2-3; TRBD1 matches 10 bases. CDR3 length equals 16 residues. CDR1 and CDR2 from the germline V gene are SGHAT and FQNNGV. V was pared by 0 bases and J by 5 bases, with 5 bases of the junction left unmatched. The CDR3 reads CASSLEQTGGKDTQYF. The CDR3 DNA sequence: TGTGCCAGCAGCTTAGAACAGACAGGGGGCAAAGATACGCAGTATTTT.

This chain connects TRBV2 to TRBJ1-2; 8 bases fit TRBD1. Germline V CDR1 and CDR2: SNHLY, FYNNEI. This CDR3 comprises 13 residues. J gave up 3 bases and V 6 bases, and 3 bases lay outside the gene matches. The DNA for the CDR3 is TGTGCCAGCAGCCAGGACAGGGACTATGGCTACACCTTC. Its protein is CASSQDRDYGYTF.

CDR3 loop: CAISESGGGQPQHF. CDR3 DNA sequence: TGTGCCATCAGTGAGTCAGGGGGGGGTCAGCCCCAGCATTTT. V gene TRBV10-3 combines with J gene TRBJ1-5; the D gene is possibly TRBD1 (6 bases). Per germline, CDR1 ENHRY and CDR2 SYGVKD. The CDR3 is 14 residues long. Between the trimmed V and J ends, which lost 0 bases and 6 bases, there was a span of 9 bases.

The V gene is TRBV18, the J gene TRBJ1-2; D ambiguous. The germline CDR1 and CDR2 sequences are KGHSH and LQKENI. The CDR3 has 15 amino acids. The V and J ends lost 3 bases and 1 base respectively, with 12 bases between them. The DNA of the CDR3 is TGTGCCAGCTCACCGGTCGCCAACTTTAACTATGGCTACACCTTC. Its translation is CASSPVANFNYGYTF. Complete variable domain (other parts from reference TRBV18 and TRBJ1-2): NAGVMQNPRHLVRRRGQEARLRCSPMKGHSHVYWYRQLPEEGLKFMVYLQKENIIDESGMPKERFSAEFPKEGPSILRIQQVVRGDSAAYFCASSPVANFNYGYTFGSGTRLTVV.

This sequence joins TRBV5-5 and TRBJ2-1, with D perhaps matching TRBD2 (7 bases). Germline assignment: CDR1 SGHKS and CDR2 YYEKEE (reference sequence). The CDR3 sequence is 16 residues long. Trimming stripped 4 bases from V and 1 base from J, with 15 bases between. CDR3 DNA sequence: TGTGCCAGCAGCCCTGGCGGGGGCCTTTCCTACAATGAGCAGTTCTTC. It yields the protein CASSPGGGLSYNEQFF.

The J gene is TRBJ2-7, the V gene TRBV5-1, with 8 bases fitting TRBD1. The CDR3 spans 13 residues. V trimming: 4 bases; J trimming: 3 bases; junction bases outside the gene matches: 3. Germline CDR1 reads SGHRS; CDR2 reads YFSETQ. The CDR3 coding sequence is TGCGCCAGCAGCCCGGGACAGGACTACGAGCAGTACTTC. It encodes CASSPGQDYEQYF.

The rearrangement links TRBV5-4 to TRBJ1-5; maybe TRBD1 (6 bases). V gave up 3 bases and J gave up 5 bases, with 12 bases separating them. The CDR3 extends over 14 amino acids. Germline values: CDR1 SGHNT, CDR2 YYREEE (reference sequence). The CDR3 protein is CASSSGGPDQPQHF. CDR3 bases: TGTGCCAGCAGCTCTGGGGGCCCCGATCAGCCCCAGCATTTT.

V is TRBV19 and J is TRBJ1-6; D not resolved. The germline V gene encodes CDR1 LNHDA and CDR2 SQIVND (reference sequence). The CDR3 covers 12 residues. V lost 2 bases and J lost 12, with 8 bases in between. The CDR3 loop reads CASSIIGGPLHF. The CDR3 region has the DNA TGTGCCAGTAGTATAATAGGAGGACCCCTCCACTTT.

The V gene is TRBV7-2, the J gene TRBJ2-1, with 7 bases aligning to TRBD2. In germline, CDR1 is SGHTA, CDR2 FQGNSA. CDR3 length: 14 residues. V lost 5 bases to trimming and J lost 9 bases; unmatched junction nucleotides: 10. The CDR3 sequence: CASSLGLEGSEQFF. The CDR3 DNA sequence: TGTGCCAGCAGCCTCGGACTAGAGGGGAGTGAGCAGTTCTTC.

The V gene is TRBV27, the J gene TRBJ1-2; the D gene is possibly TRBD1 (6 bases). V lost 2 bases, J lost 5 bases, and 15 bases lay in between. The CDR3 covers 15 residues. Germline V gives CDR1 MNHEY, CDR2 SMNVEV (reference sequence). The CDR3 sequence: CASSLRPGTGYGYTF. CDR3 coding DNA: TGTGCCAGCAGTTTACGCCCCGGCACAGGGTATGGCTACACCTTC.

The V and J genes are TRBV29-1 and TRBJ1-2, with D possibly TRBD1 on 6 matching bases. CDR1 is SQVTM, CDR2 ANQGSEA, per germline. This CDR3 spans 11 amino acids. The V end lost 4 bases, the J end lost 8 bases, and 11 bases lay between the germline ends. This CDR3 reads CSVGGLEGYTF. The DNA of the CDR3 is TGCAGCGTTGGGGGGCTGGAAGGCTACACCTTC.